This TCR beta chain was captured by sequencing in a study of regulatory T cells in long-lasting Graves disease. Study as a whole: Those with persistent Graves' disease had received antithyroid drugs for over 5 years with positive TSH receptor antibodies.

Libraries of TCR beta came from iRepertoire HTBI primers plus Arm-PCR of CDR3 regions. One entry per CDR3 protein results from TCRdb running MiXCR on the multiplex PCR reads. The sample lists around 460,000 distinct CDR3 sequences, about a fifth occurring once. The sample's time point: persistent/refractory GD, antithyroid drugs over 5 years with positive TRAb. The TCR library was made from RNA extracted from PBMCs. The CDR3 has 16 amino acids. Germline-derived CDR1 and CDR2 are MNHNS and SASEGT. V lost 5 bases, J lost 2 bases, and 17 bases lay in between. The study's findings and limits: Public clonotype sharing was higher in persistent than newly diagnosed patients.

This clonotype was picked up a small number of times. Its specificity is not known. The rearrangement joins TRBV6-1 to TRBJ2-3, with D perhaps TRBD2 (6 bases). The sample here was peripheral blood mononuclear cells (PBMCs), taken when the disease was refractory, from a patient treated with antithyroid drugs. The sequence was collected from a female donor with Graves disease. The CDR3, as DNA: TGTGCCAGCAGTTACAGTAGGGGACTTGTCACAGATACGCAGTATTTT. Its protein is CASSYSRGLVTDTQYF.